The entry that follows covers one T cell receptor (beta chain) sequence. This clonotype appeared once. Its antigen is unknown. Base-call qualities are not available, and no considerably larger clone is one nucleotide away. Evidence from one read is weak. This entry comes from a study of CD8 T cells in Susac syndrome (dated by TCRdb to the late 2010s). About the investigation overall: Of the Susac syndrome patients who were sequenced, under 10 were in clinical remission while six had clinically active disease. At blood withdrawal, Susac syndrome patients were either therapy-naive, taking corticosteroids (in some cases with IVIg as well), or taking IVIg alone. Whether CD8+ T cell activation and differentiation in Susac syndrome was antigen driven was tested using repertoire sequencing.

Based on the germline V gene, the CDR1 and CDR2 sequences are MGHDK and SYGVNS. Cut back by 2 bases and 5 bases, the V and J ends lie 12 bases apart. Its CDR3 holds 15 amino acids, cysteine through phenylalanine. CDR3 DNA only is kept here, 45 bases in frame from base 1. Overall study results and their limits: The CD4+ T cell repertoire of patients with Susac syndrome showed no detectable clonal expansion. The TCR sequencing and HLA analysis was acknowledged to have included a relatively small number of individuals.

RNA was extracted using the RNeasy kit, and roughly 0.45 to 1 microgram was reverse transcribed with random hexamers. The immunoSEQ multiplex PCR assay, covering 54 Vbeta and 13 Jbeta segments, was used to amplify TCR beta CDR3 regions. Bias from PCR amplification was corrected by using a synthetic template baseline for primer optimization and for computational correction. Concerning the study's data processing: Only productive sequences were kept, with reads annotated to V, D and J genes according to IMGT and analyzed in immunoSEQ Analyzer. To calculate clonality, Shannon entropy was normalized by log2 of the number of productive unique sequences and then subtracted from one. For each patient and control, public and private clones were evaluated among the 100 most prevalent clones. Susac-specific clones were defined as absent from healthy and MS cohorts, some 1,000 published viral clones and other ImmuneACCESS disease sequences. The public reads were reanalyzed by TCRdb: fastp trimming at Q25, MiXCR alignment, in-frame beta chains only. Every entry covers one CDR3 protein and lists the most common genes and DNA from its rows. The V and J calls shown here were made by TCRdb, not taken from the authors' results. The sample data list tens of thousands of distinct CDR3 sequences, and just over 90% of these were observed just once. The ten largest clones take up 0.15% of the sample.

Peripheral blood CD8+ and CD4+ T cells from healthy donors, Susac syndrome patients and multiple sclerosis patients were profiled by high-throughput TCR beta sequencing. Recently defined diagnostic criteria for definite or probable disease were met by the Susac syndrome patients. Bulk CD8+ and CD4+ T cells were purified by magnetic negative isolation, whereas CD8+ TEMRA cells were enriched by FACS. Blood was collected in EDTA tubes and processed within 24 hours, with PBMCs isolated through density gradient centrifugation. PBMCs intended for TCR sequencing were cryopreserved in liquid nitrogen and thawed later in a water bath at 37 degrees C. The sorted or isolated CD4+, CD8+ and CD8+ TEMRA cells reached a purity of at least 90%.

Sequences were obtained from CD4+ T cells from PBMCs. This sequence was found in a human donor with Susac syndrome. Recombination linked TRBV25-1 to TRBJ1-4; the D gene cannot be resolved reliably. For the CDR3, the sequence is CASSEEGWGNEKLFF. The DNA sequence is given as TGTGCCAGCAGTGAAGAAGGCTGGGGAAATGAAAAACTGTTTTTT.